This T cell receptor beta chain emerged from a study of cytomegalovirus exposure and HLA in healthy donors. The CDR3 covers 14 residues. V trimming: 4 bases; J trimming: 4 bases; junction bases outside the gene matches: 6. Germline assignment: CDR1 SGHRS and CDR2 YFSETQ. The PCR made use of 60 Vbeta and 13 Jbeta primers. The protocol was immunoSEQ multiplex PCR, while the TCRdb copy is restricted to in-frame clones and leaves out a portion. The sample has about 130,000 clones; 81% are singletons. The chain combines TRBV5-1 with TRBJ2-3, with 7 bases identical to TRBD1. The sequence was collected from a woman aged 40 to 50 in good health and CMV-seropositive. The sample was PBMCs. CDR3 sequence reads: CASSPGTAADTQYF. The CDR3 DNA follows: TGCGCCAGCAGCCCCGGGACAGCAGCAGATACGCAGTATTTT.